This is a list of T cell receptor beta chains from one sample in a study of CD8+CD57+ T cells in acquired aplastic anemia. One entry per CDR3 protein, called by TCRdb with MiXCR from the reads. The data show more than 150,000 distinct CDR3 sequences, with 48% seen just once and approximately 12% held by the top ten. The sample was sorted CD4+, CD8+, or CD8+CD57+ T cells (not recorded which) from PBMCs. The source is a human donor with aplastic anemia. Both conserved end residues are part of each CDR3. The D gene is left open where the match is weak. Part of the rows lack a size; the others show once, few, many or a class for expanded clones.

TRBJ1-1 TRBV7-2 . . TGTGCCAGCGCCCGGCAGGGGAACACTGAAGCTTTCTTT CASARQGNTEAFF
TRBJ2-1 TRBV25-1 TRBD2 . TGTGCCAGCCGACTAGCGGGAGGGCGTGAGCAGTTCTTC CASRLAGGREQFF
TRBJ2-1 TRBV30 . many TGTGCCTGGAGTGGAGTAGCCGAGCAGTTCTTC CAWSGVAEQFF
TRBJ2-7 TRBV7-9 . . TGTGCCAGCAGCTCCGGCCAGGGTTTCTCCTACGAGCAGTACTTC CASSSGQGFSYEQYF
TRBJ1-2 TRBV2 . once TGTGCCAGCAGCTTTGGTCGGGGGTTAGATGATGGCTACACCTTC CASSFGRGLDDGYTF
TRBJ2-1 TRBV3-1 TRBD2 few TGTGCCAGCAGCCAAGGGCTAGCGGGGGGCTTTTACAATGAGCAGTTCTTC CASSQGLAGGFYNEQFF
TRBJ1-1 TRBV5-1 TRBD1 . TGCGCCAGCAGCTTGGGACAGGGTTGGTCTGAAGCTTTCTTT CASSLGQGWSEAFF
TRBJ2-7 TRBV6-1 TRBD1 many TGTGCCAGCAGGGGGCCCGGGACAGGTTACTACGAGCAGTACTTC CASRGPGTGYYEQYF
TRBJ1-5 TRBV6-1 . many TGTGCCAGCACCATGGGCCTCGAAGGTCGCAATCAGCCCCAGCATTTT CASTMGLEGRNQPQHF
TRBJ2-7 TRBV5-1 TRBD1 many TGCGCCAGCAGCCCAGGGACAGGGGGCCTCCACGAGCAGTACTTC CASSPGTGGLHEQYF
TRBJ2-2 TRBV28 . . TGTGCCAGCAACTCACGGGTTCCCGGGGAGCTGTTTTTT CASNSRVPGELFF
TRBJ2-2 TRBV2 TRBD1 . TGTGCCAGCAGTGAAAGGACAGGGATGACCGGGGAGCTGTTTTTT CASSERTGMTGELFF
TRBJ2-5 TRBV10-3 . few TGTGCCATCAGTGAGGTTGGCGAGACCCAGTACTTC CAISEVGETQYF
TRBJ2-2 TRBV5-1 . many TGCGCCAGCAGCTTGGAGGTAGCGGCGAACACCGGGGAGCTGTTTTTT CASSLEVAANTGELFF
TRBJ2-5 TRBV7-3 . . TGTGCCTGGAGCTTCCAAAAGACCCAGTACTTC CAWSFQKTQYF
TRBJ2-5 TRBV10-2 . . TGCGCCAGCAGCACAGGTTCGGCGGGGCCCCAAGAGACCCAGTACTTC CASSTGSAGPQETQYF
TRBJ2-3 TRBV29-1 . . TGCAGCGTTGATGGGGACACTCCAGCCCCAGATACGCAGTATTTT CSVDGDTPAPDTQYF
TRBJ2-3 TRBV7-9 . many TGTGCCAGCAGCTTAGGGTCCGACGGGGCCTGGGATACGCAGTATTTT CASSLGSDGAWDTQYF
TRBJ1-4 TRBV14 . many TGTGCCAGCAGCCCCCTTGGAGAAAAACTGTTTTTT CASSPLGEKLFF
TRBJ2-7 TRBV3-1 . many TGTGCCAGCAGCCAAGGCGGGGCAAATACCTACGAGCAGTACTTC CASSQGGANTYEQYF
TRBJ2-7 TRBV2 . . TGTGCCAGTACGACCGGCAACGACGAGCAGTACTTC CASTTGNDEQYF
TRBJ2-1 TRBV6-1 TRBD1 once TGTGCCAGCCGCATTCCGGGACAGGGGGCGGATGAGCGGTTCTTC CASRIPGQGADERFF
TRBJ1-5 TRBV20-1 . . TGCAGTGCCCTTTATAGCAATCAGCCCCAGCATTTT CSALYSNQPQHF
TRBJ2-5 TRBV24-1 . . TGTGCCACCAGTCTAGAGACCCAGTACTTC CATSLETQYF
TRBJ2-7 TRBV2 TRBD1 . TGTGCCAGCAGCCGTGGGACAGGGCTTGGGGAGCAGTACTTC CASSRGTGLGEQYF
TRBJ2-1 TRBV9 TRBD2 . TGTGCCAGCAGCCGACTAGCGGGGTGGAATGAGCAGTTCTTC CASSRLAGWNEQFF
TRBJ2-7 TRBV10-1 . . TGCGCCAGCAGTGTGTCACCAAACTACGAGCAGTACTTC CASSVSPNYEQYF
TRBJ2-7 TRBV2 . . TGTGCCAGCGGTCTTGCCTACGAGCAGTACTTC CASGLAYEQYF
TRBJ2-3 TRBV11-1 TRBD2 . TGTGCCAGCAGCTTAGCGCCGGGATTAGCGGGAGGGCGATTAATGAATACGCAGTATTTT CASSLAPGLAGGRLMNTQYF
TRBJ1-5 TRBV5-8 . few TGTGCCAGCAGCTTAGGAGGCTTCTCGGGTCGGGCCCAGCATTTT CASSLGGFSGRAQHF
TRBJ2-2 TRBV27 TRBD2 few TGTGCCAGCAGTTTATCGACTAGCCATTTGGACGGGGAGCTGTTTTTT CASSLSTSHLDGELFF
TRBJ2-1 TRBV6-1 . few TGTGCCAGCAGTCTGACCAGTGCGGGCTCCTACAATGAGCAGTTCTTC CASSLTSAGSYNEQFF
TRBJ2-3 TRBV6-1 . many TGTGCCAGCAGTCCGGCGGGGCCGAGCACAGATACGCAGTATTTT CASSPAGPSTDTQYF
TRBJ2-3 TRBV14 TRBD1 once TGTGCCAGCAGCCCTTGGACAGGGTCAAGCACAGATACGCAGTATTTT CASSPWTGSSTDTQYF
TRBJ2-7 TRBV29-1 TRBD1 few TGCAGCGTTGAATTGGGACAGGGTTACGAGCAGTACTTC CSVELGQGYEQYF
TRBJ2-3 TRBV29-1 . few TGCAGCGTGATCCCTGGGAACGCGAAGCAGTATTTT CSVIPGNAKQYF
TRBJ2-5 TRBV6-1 . . TGTGCCAGCAAACGGAGGGAGACCCAGTACTTC CASKRRETQYF
TRBJ2-5 TRBV11-3 TRBD2 few TGTGCCAGCAGCTCCCCCGGGGGGGCGAAGACCCAGTACTTC CASSSPGGAKTQYF
TRBJ1-2 TRBV29-1 . few TGCAGCGTTGCAGGAGGAGATGACTATGGCTACACCTTC CSVAGGDDYGYTF
TRBJ1-2 TRBV10-3 . . TGTGCCATCAGTGAGTGGGCAGGGGTAAACTATGGCTACACCTTC CAISEWAGVNYGYTF
TRBJ2-5 TRBV20-1 TRBD2 once TGCAGTGCTAGAGATTGGACTAGCGGGAAAGAGACCCAGTACTTC CSARDWTSGKETQYF
TRBJ1-5 TRBV6-1 . . TGTGCCAGCAGTGCCGCCGGACCCCGGAATCAGCCCCAGCATTTT CASSAAGPRNQPQHF
TRBJ1-1 TRBV7-3 . . TGTGCCATCCCAAACGGGGGCTTGAGCACTGAAGCTTTCTTT CAIPNGGLSTEAFF